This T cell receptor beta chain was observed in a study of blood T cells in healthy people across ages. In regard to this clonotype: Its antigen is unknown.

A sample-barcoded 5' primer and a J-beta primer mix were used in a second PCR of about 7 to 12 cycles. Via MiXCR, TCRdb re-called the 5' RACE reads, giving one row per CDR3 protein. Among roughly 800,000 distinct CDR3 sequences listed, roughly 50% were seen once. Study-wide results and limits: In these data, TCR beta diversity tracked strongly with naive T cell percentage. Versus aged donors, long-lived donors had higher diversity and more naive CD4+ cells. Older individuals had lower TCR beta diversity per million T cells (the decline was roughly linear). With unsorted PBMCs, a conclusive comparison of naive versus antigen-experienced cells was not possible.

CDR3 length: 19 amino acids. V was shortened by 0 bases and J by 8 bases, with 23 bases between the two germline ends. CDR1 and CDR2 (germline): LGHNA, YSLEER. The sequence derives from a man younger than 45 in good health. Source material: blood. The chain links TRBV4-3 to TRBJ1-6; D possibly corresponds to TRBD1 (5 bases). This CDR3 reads CASSQERIQGFFSHSPLHF. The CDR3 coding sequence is TGCGCCAGCAGCCAAGAGAGAATCCAGGGTTTCTTTTCCCATTCACCCCTCCACTTT.